The 15 T cell receptor beta chains reported below all come from one sample, sequenced in a study of blood T cells in healthy people across ages (dated by TCRdb to between 2014 and 2017). Library method: 5' RACE. TCRdb records Illumina HiSeq 2500 as the sequencer. The second PCR ran for roughly 6 to 11 cycles and used a J-beta primer mix along with a sample-barcoded 5' primer. TCRdb reworked the public reads: Q25 trimming with fastp, MiXCR clone assembly, productive beta chains retained. Rows are combined by CDR3 protein, so each entry shows the most common genes and DNA. In this sample the table shows over 600,000 distinct CDR3 sequences, around 50% of which occur a single time. The ten biggest clones cover 20% to 30% of the sample. The sample comprised blood. These receptors originate from a man in his forties in good health.

This chain uses TRBV12-3 or TRBV12-4 with TRBJ2-1; 11 positions agree with TRBD2. CDR3 length: 17 amino acids. V lost 3 bases to trimming and J lost 5 bases; unmatched junction nucleotides: 9. As DNA, the CDR3 is TGTGCCAGCAGTTTGGGGGGGCTAGCGGGGGGAAACAATGAGCAGTTCTTC. It is translated as CASSLGGLAGGNNEQFF.

The chain has TRBV7-2 and TRBJ1-2, with a possible D match to TRBD1 (5 bases). The CDR3 has 12 amino acids. Deletions cut 1 base from V and 8 bases from J, with 8 bases between. Germline CDR1 is SGHTA and CDR2 is FQGNSA. CDR3 nucleotide sequence: TGTGCCAGCAGCTTAGAAAGGGGAGGCTACACCTTC. It codes for CASSLERGGYTF.

This clonotype was observed a handful of times. The chain uses TRBV27 and TRBJ2-5; D not resolved. Germline CDR1 reads MNHEY; CDR2 reads SMNVEV (reference sequence). Trimming pared 6 bases from V and 2 bases from J, leaving 10 bases between. This CDR3 spans 13 amino acids. The CDR3: CASSPRWQETQYF. As DNA, the CDR3 is TGTGCCAGCAGCCCTCGCTGGCAAGAGACCCAGTACTTC.

The chain is built from TRBV7-9 and TRBJ2-3, with 10 bases lining up with TRBD2. The germline gives CDR1 SEHNR, CDR2 FQNEAQ (reference sequence). This CDR3 has 17 residues. V lost 1 base and J lost 6; bases outside the gene matches: 10. CDR3 sequence reads: CASSLVGSSGGADTQYF. For the CDR3, the DNA is TGTGCCAGCAGCTTAGTTGGTTCCAGCGGGGGGGCTGATACGCAGTATTTT.

The V call is TRBV15, the J call TRBJ2-7; 8 positions agree with TRBD2. The germline gives CDR1 LNHNV, CDR2 YYDKDF (reference sequence). Trimming cost V 0 bases and J 3 bases; bases outside gene matches: 7. The CDR3 runs 16 residues. In DNA, the CDR3 is TGTGCCACCAGCAGAGAGGGCGGGAGGACGAACTACGAGCAGTACTTC. Its protein product is CATSREGGRTNYEQYF. The full variable domain, in which reference TRBV15 and TRBJ2-7 provide the parts outside the CDR3, is DAMVIQNPRYQVTQFGKPVTLSCSQTLNHNVMYWYQQKSSQAPKLLFHYYDKDFNNEADTPDNFQSRRPNTSFCFLDIRSPGLGDTAMYLCATSREGGRTNYEQYFGPGTRLTVT.

This rearrangement joins TRBV6-5 to TRBJ2-5; the D gene could be TRBD1 or TRBD2 (6 bases each). The J call may be faulty, since TRBJ2-7 better matches the DNA end. The CDR3 covers 16 residues. Germline-derived CDR1 and CDR2 are MNHEY and SVGAGI. DNA for the CDR3: TGTGCCAGCAGTTACTCTACTCCAAGGGGGGCCTACGAGCAGTACTTC. Translation gives CASSYSTPRGAYEQYF.

The chain recombines TRBV4-3 with TRBJ2-4; the match to TRBD1 covers 10 bases. The germline V gene encodes CDR1 LGHNA and CDR2 YSLEER. The CDR3 runs 16 residues. Germline trimming cut 1 base from V and 7 bases from J; bases unmatched to any gene: 7. The CDR3 region is CASSQAPTGGRNIQYF. CDR3 nucleotides: TGCGCCAGCAGCCAAGCACCGACAGGGGGCAGGAACATTCAGTACTTC.

The chain recombines TRBV6-6 with TRBJ2-7; D is possibly TRBD1 (6 bases). V lost 2 bases, J lost 5 bases, and 13 bases lay in between. Germline CDR1 reads MNHNY; CDR2 reads SVGAGI (reference sequence). CDR3 length: 14 amino acids. CDR3 sequence reads: CASSYSRQVHEQYF. The CDR3 nucleotides read TGTGCCAGCAGTTACAGCCGACAGGTCCACGAGCAGTACTTC.

The gene calls are TRBV18 and TRBJ2-5; the match to TRBD2 covers 7 bases. With the DNA end fitting TRBJ2-7 better, the J assignment may be wrong. Germline values: CDR1 KGHSH, CDR2 LQKENI. The CDR3 loop spans 15 amino acids. CDR3 bases: TGTGCCAGCTCACCTATCCGGCGGGAGTCTTACGAGCAGTACTTC. This gives the protein CASSPIRRESYEQYF.

The chain carries TRBV29-1 and TRBJ2-7, with D possibly TRBD1 on 5 matching bases. This CDR3 has 11 residues. The germline V gene encodes CDR1 SQVTM and CDR2 ANQGSEA. V lost 5 bases and J 4 bases, leaving 9 bases between the germline ends. CDR3 DNA: TGCAGCGTTCGCCCAGGGTACGAGCAGTACTTC. Amino acid sequence: CSVRPGYEQYF.

The CDR3 region has the DNA TGTGCCAGCAGTCCGACTGGACAGGGCACTGAAGCTTTCTTT. Protein product: CASSPTGQGTEAFF. The genes are TRBV27 and TRBJ1-1; 8 bases match TRBD1. CDR1 MNHEY and CDR2 SMNVEV come from the germline V gene (reference sequence). The junction had 6 bases not matched to a gene; V was cut back by 5 bases and J by 4 bases. The CDR3 consists of 14 residues.

The chain has TRBV4-2 and TRBJ2-3; perhaps TRBD2 as D (5 bases). V was cut by 2 bases and J by 6 bases, with 21 bases left in between. CDR1 is LGHNA, CDR2 YNFKEQ, per germline. The CDR3 loop spans 17 amino acids. CDR3 region: CASSQPQGRAGADTQYF. CDR3 nucleotide sequence: TGTGCCAGCAGCCAACCTCAAGGGCGGGCAGGTGCCGATACGCAGTATTTT.

The CDR3 sequence is CASRGGVLGSYNEQFF. CDR3 DNA sequence: TGTGCCAGTAGGGGGGGGGTTTTAGGGTCCTACAATGAGCAGTTCTTC. The chain recombines TRBV28 with TRBJ2-1, with a tentative D call TRBD2 (7 bases). CDR1 is MDHEN and CDR2 is SYDVKM in the germline V gene. This CDR3 has 16 amino acids. The ends were cut back, 9 bases at V and 1 base at J, with 19 bases in the middle.

The chain couples TRBV6-5 to TRBJ2-7; 9 nucleotides align to TRBD1. Germline CDR1 is MNHEY and CDR2 is SVGAGI. V gave up 4 bases and J gave up 3 bases; unmatched junction bases: 7. The CDR3 has 15 residues. In DNA, the CDR3 is TGTGCCAGCAGTTCCCCCTCGGGACAGGGCTACGAGCAGTACTTC. Amino acid sequence: CASSSPSGQGYEQYF.

The V and J genes are TRBV20-1 and TRBJ2-2; possibly TRBD1 for D (6 bases). V dropped 2 bases and J dropped 6 bases, with 10 bases sitting between them. The germline gives CDR1 DFQATT, CDR2 SNEGSKA (reference sequence). This CDR3 comprises 13 residues. The CDR3 DNA reads TGCAGTGCTAGACCTACAGGGTCCGGGGAGCTGTTTTTT. It specifies CSARPTGSGELFF.